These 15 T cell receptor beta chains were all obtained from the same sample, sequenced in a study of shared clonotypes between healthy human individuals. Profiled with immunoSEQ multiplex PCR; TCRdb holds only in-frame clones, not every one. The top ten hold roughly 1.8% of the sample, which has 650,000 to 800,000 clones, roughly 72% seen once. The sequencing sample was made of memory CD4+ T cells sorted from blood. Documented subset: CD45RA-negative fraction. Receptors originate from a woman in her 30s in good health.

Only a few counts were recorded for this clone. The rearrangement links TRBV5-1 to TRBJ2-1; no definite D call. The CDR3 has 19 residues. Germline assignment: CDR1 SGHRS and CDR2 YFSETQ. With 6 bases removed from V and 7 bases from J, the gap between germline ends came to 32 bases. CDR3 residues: CASTPWGTLLPPLQNEQFF. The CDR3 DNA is TGCGCCAGCACCCCCTGGGGAACTCTGCTCCCCCCTTTACAAAATGAGCAGTTCTTC.

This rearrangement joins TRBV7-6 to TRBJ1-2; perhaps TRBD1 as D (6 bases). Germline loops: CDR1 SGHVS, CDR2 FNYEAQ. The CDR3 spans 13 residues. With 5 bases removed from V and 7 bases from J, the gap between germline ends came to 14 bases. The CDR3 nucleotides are TGTGCCAGCAGCCGTACGGGGGCGAGTGGCTACACCTTC. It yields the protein CASSRTGASGYTF.

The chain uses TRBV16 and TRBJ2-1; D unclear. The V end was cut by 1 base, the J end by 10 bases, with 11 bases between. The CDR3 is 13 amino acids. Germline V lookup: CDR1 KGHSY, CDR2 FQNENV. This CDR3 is CASSQFYASEQFF. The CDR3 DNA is TGTGCCAGCAGCCAATTTTATGCCAGCGAGCAGTTCTTC.

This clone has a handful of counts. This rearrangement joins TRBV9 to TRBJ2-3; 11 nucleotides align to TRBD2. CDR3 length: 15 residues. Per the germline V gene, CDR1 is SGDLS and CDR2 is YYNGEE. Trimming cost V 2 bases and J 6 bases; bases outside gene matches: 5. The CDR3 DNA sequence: TGTGCCAGCAGCGTGTCGGTAGCGGGGGGGGATACGCAGTATTTT. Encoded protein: CASSVSVAGGDTQYF.

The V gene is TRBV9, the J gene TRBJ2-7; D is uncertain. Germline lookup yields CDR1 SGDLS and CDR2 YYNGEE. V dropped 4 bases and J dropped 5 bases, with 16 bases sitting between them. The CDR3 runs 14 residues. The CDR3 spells CASSFRLKSDEQYF. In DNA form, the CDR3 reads TGTGCCAGCAGCTTCCGGTTGAAAAGCGACGAGCAGTACTTC.

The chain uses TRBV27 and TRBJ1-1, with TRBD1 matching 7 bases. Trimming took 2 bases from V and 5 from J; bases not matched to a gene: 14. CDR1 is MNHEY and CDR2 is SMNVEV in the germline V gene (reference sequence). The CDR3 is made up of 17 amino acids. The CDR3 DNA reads TGTGCCAGCAGTTTAGTCTTCCCAGGGGGTCAGGGGACTGAAGCTTTCTTT. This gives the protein CASSLVFPGGQGTEAFF.

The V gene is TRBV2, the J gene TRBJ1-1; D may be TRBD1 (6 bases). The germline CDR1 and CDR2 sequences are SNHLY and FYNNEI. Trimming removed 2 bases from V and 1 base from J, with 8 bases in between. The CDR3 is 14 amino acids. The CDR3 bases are TGTGCCAGCAGTGAACAGGGGAAGAACACTGAAGCTTTCTTT. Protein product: CASSEQGKNTEAFF.

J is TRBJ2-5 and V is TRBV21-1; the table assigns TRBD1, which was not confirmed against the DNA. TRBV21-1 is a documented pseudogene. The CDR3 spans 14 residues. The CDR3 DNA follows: TGTGCCAGCATCCCGACAGGGGGCTGGGAGACCCAGTACTTC. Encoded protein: CASIPTGGWETQYF.

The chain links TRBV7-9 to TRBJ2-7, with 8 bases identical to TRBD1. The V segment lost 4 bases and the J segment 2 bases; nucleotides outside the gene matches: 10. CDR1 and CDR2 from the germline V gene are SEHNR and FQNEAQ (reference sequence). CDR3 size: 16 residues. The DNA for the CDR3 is TGTGCCAGCAGCTATCACGCAGGGGGCTCAGCCTACGAGCAGTACTTC. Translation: CASSYHAGGSAYEQYF.

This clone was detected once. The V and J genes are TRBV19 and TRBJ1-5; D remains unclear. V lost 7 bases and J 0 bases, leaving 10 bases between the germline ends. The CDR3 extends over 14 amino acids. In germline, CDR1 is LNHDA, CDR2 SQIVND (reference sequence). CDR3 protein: CASNEIFSNQPQHF. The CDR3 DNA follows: TGTGCCAGTAATGAGATCTTTAGCAATCAGCCCCAGCATTTT.

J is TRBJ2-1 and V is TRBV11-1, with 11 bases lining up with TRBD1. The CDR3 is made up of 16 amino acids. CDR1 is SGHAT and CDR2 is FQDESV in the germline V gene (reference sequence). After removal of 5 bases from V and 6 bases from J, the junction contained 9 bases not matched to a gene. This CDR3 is CASSHPGTGGRNEQFF. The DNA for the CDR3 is TGTGCCAGCAGCCATCCGGGGACAGGGGGGCGCAATGAGCAGTTCTTC.

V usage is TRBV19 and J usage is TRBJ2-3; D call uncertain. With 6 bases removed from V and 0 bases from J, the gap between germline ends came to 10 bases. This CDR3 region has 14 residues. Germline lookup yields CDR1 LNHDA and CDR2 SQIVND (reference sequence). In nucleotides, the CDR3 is TGTGCCAGTAGCGACGGAACTAGCACAGATACGCAGTATTTT. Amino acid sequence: CASSDGTSTDTQYF.

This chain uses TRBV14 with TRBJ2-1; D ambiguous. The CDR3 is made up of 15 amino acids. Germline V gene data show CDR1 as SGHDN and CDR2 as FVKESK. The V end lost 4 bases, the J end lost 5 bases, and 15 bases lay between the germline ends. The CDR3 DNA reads TGTGCCAGCAGCCTTGAGCGTTGGAAGCACAATGAGCAGTTCTTC. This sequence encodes CASSLERWKHNEQFF.

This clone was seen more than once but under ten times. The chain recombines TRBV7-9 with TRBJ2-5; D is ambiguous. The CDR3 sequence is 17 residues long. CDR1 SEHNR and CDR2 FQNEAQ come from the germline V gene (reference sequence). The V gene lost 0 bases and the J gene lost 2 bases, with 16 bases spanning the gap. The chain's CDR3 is CASSLARPSLSQETQYF. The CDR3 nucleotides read TGTGCCAGCAGCTTAGCCCGCCCTAGTCTTTCGCAAGAGACCCAGTACTTC.

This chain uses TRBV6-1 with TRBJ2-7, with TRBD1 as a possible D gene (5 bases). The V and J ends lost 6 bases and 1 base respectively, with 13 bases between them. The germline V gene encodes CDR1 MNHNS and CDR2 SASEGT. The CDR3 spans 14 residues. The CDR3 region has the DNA TGTGCCAGCAGCCCAACCAGGGTATCCTACGAGCAGTACTTC. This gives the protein CASSPTRVSYEQYF.